Below are 8 T cell receptor beta chains sequenced from a single sample in a study of identical twins. TCRdb re-called the 5' RACE reads through MiXCR, storing one row per CDR3 protein. The data hold around 280,000 distinct CDR3 sequences, with about 8.9% observed a single time. This sample also belongs to another study, concerning yellow fever vaccine responses in identical twins.

Sequenced: memory (CD45RO+) T cells sorted from blood. These receptors all stem from a woman younger than 30 in good health.

This clonotype was picked up many times. The V gene is TRBV7-2, the J gene TRBJ1-6; D gene uncertain. This CDR3 has 16 amino acids. Trimming shortened V by 4 bases and J by 0 bases, and 10 bases separated the two germline ends. Germline CDR1 is SGHTA and CDR2 is FQGNSA. The CDR3 is CASSWTASSYNSPLHF. CDR3 DNA sequence: TGTGCCAGCAGCTGGACCGCTAGCTCCTATAATTCACCCCTCCACTTT.

This clonotype was observed a few times. The rearrangement joins TRBV2 to TRBJ2-6; unclear D gene. Germline assignment: CDR1 SNHLY and CDR2 FYNNEI. This CDR3 is built from 17 residues. Trimming removed 6 bases from V and 2 bases from J, with 17 bases in between. The CDR3 reads CASRDPGQTPGANVLTF. The DNA of the CDR3 is TGTGCCAGCAGGGATCCGGGCCAAACTCCTGGGGCCAACGTCCTGACTTTC.

This clonotype has at least ten counts. The genes are TRBV12-3 or TRBV12-4 and TRBJ1-5, with a weak D call TRBD1 (6 bases). The V end lost 1 base, the J end lost 3 bases, and 7 bases lay between the germline ends. The CDR3 covers 14 residues. DNA of the CDR3: TGTGCCAGCAGTTTAGGGACAGCCAATCAGCCCCAGCATTTT. Its protein is CASSLGTANQPQHF.

This clonotype showed up just a few times. The V and J genes are TRBV10-3 and TRBJ2-1; D is unclear. Germline assignment: CDR1 ENHRY and CDR2 SYGVKD. Trimming cost V 0 bases and J 5 bases, with 11 bases left between them. The CDR3 covers 15 residues. The CDR3 is CAISESGFTNNEQFF. CDR3 DNA sequence: TGTGCCATCAGTGAGTCTGGTTTTACCAACAATGAGCAGTTCTTC.

This clonotype was picked up a small number of times. The chain uses TRBV5-8 and TRBJ1-1; tentative D call: TRBD1 (5 bases). CDR1 is SGHTS, CDR2 YDEGEE, per germline. The CDR3 loop spans 15 amino acids. Trimming removed 4 bases from V and 1 base from J, with 14 bases in between. CDR3 protein: CASSDKGRRNTEAFF. The CDR3 DNA is TGTGCCAGCAGCGATAAGGGACGCCGGAACACTGAAGCTTTCTTT.

This clonotype was detected only a few times. J is TRBJ2-6 and V is TRBV19; weak D call: TRBD1 (6 bases). The CDR3 is 17 amino acids. Between the trimmed V and J ends, which lost 8 bases and 0 bases, there was a span of 17 bases. Germline V gene data show CDR1 as LNHDA and CDR2 as SQIVND (reference sequence). The CDR3 region has the DNA TGTGCCAGTCGGACAGATTTTCGGAGCTCTGGGGCCAACGTCCTGACTTTC. Translated, it gives CASRTDFRSSGANVLTF.

The chain uses TRBV19 and TRBJ1-2; 8 positions match TRBD1. The CDR3 has 14 amino acids. The V segment lost 3 bases and the J segment 4 bases; nucleotides outside the gene matches: 4. Germline V gene sequence: CDR1 LNHDA, CDR2 SQIVND (reference sequence). The CDR3 DNA is TGTGCCAGTAGTATGACAGGGGTTGCCTATGGCTACACCTTC. This encodes CASSMTGVAYGYTF. The full variable domain, in which reference TRBV19 and TRBJ1-2 provide the parts outside the CDR3, is DGGITQSPKYLFRKEGQNVTLSCEQNLNHDAMYWYRQDPGQGLRLIYYSQIVNDFQKGDIAEGYSVSREKKESFPLTVTSAQKNPTAFYLCASSMTGVAYGYTFGSGTRLTVV.

This clonotype was found many times. This chain joins TRBV20-1 and TRBJ2-3; D is perhaps TRBD2 (5 bases). V lost 0 bases, J lost 2 bases, and 12 bases lay in between. Germline CDR1 reads DFQATT; CDR2 reads SNEGSKA (reference sequence). This CDR3 comprises 15 residues. The CDR3 DNA reads as TGCAGTGCTAGAGATATCCGGGGTTCCACAGATACGCAGTATTTT. Residues: CSARDIRGSTDTQYF.